This TCR beta chain is drawn from a study of shared clonotypes between healthy human individuals. As regards this clone: A far bigger clonotype differs at one base, so this is likely a read error. Other DNA sequences within the sample encode an identical CDR3.

The V end lost 2 bases, the J end lost 1 base, and 5 bases lay between the germline ends. The CDR3 loop spans 13 amino acids. In germline, CDR1 is MNHEY, CDR2 SVGAGI. Sequencing used immunoSEQ multiplex PCR; TCRdb keeps in-frame clones, though not all of them. This sample has roughly 1 million clones, with 78% found just once. The TCR originated in a man between 18 and 29 years old in good health. Some clones in this sample may be carry-over from other donors' samples. This chain links TRBV6-5 with TRBJ1-2; weak D call: TRBD1 (5 bases). Sequenced sample: memory CD4+ T cells from PBMCs. As to subset: CD45RA-negative fraction. DNA of the CDR3: TGTGCCAGCAGTTACGACAGTAACTATGGCTACACCTTC. Translated, it gives CASSYDSNYGYTF.